These 32 T cell receptor beta chains were all obtained from the same sample, sequenced in a study of T cell responses to AZD1222 COVID-19 vaccine. This table comes from immunoSEQ multiplex PCR, and its TCRdb copy is limited to in-frame clones, with some not included. The table shows tens of thousands of clones, with around 90% occurring only once. Sequencing was performed on peripheral blood, taken on day 0 of AZD1222 vaccination. Receptors were obtained from an adult in good health.

The V and J genes are TRBV7-2 and TRBJ1-3; D remains ambiguous. V lost 2 bases and J lost 4, with 15 bases in between. This CDR3 is built from 16 residues. Per the germline V gene, CDR1 is SGHTA and CDR2 is FQGNSA. CDR3: CASSLRSGSSGNTIYF. DNA for the CDR3: TGTGCCAGCAGCTTACGATCGGGATCGTCCGGAAACACCATATATTTT. The variable domain in full, completed from reference TRBV7-2 and TRBJ1-3, reads GAGVSQSPSNKVTEKGKDVELRCDPISGHTALYWYRQSLGQGLEFLIYFQGNSAPDKSGLPSDRFSAERTGGSVSTLTIQRTQQEDSAVYLCASSLRSGSSGNTIYFGEGSWLTVV.

A word on this clone: Other DNA sequences in the same sample also yield this CDR3. V is TRBV29-1 and J is TRBJ2-3; TRBD1 aligns across 7 bases. The CDR3 loop spans 13 amino acids. CDR1 is SQVTM and CDR2 is ANQGSEA in the germline V gene. After removal of 7 bases from V and 3 bases from J, the junction contained 7 bases not matched to a gene. The CDR3 spells CSARQGGTDTQYF. CDR3 DNA sequence: TGCAGCGCCCGACAGGGTGGAACAGATACGCAGTATTTT.

This clone was seen a single time. This sequence joins TRBV3-1 (or the pseudogene TRBV3-2) and TRBJ2-7; no definite D call. In germline, CDR1 is LGHDT, CDR2 YNNKEL (reference sequence). V dropped 7 bases and J dropped 4 bases, with 17 bases sitting between them. The CDR3 contains 14 residues. Written as DNA, the CDR3 is TGTGCCAGCAAAACATCCCCGGCCCTATACGAGCAGTACTTC. This gives the protein CASKTSPALYEQYF.

The chain combines TRBV19 with TRBJ2-7; TRBD1 agrees at 7 bases. Trimming took 5 bases from V and 0 from J; bases not matched to a gene: 7. This CDR3 has 15 residues. Germline CDR1 is LNHDA and CDR2 is SQIVND (reference sequence). The CDR3: CASSSRGHISYEQYF. Written as DNA, the CDR3 is TGTGCCAGTAGTTCGAGGGGGCATATCTCCTACGAGCAGTACTTC.

This clone was seen a single time. This sequence joins TRBV7-2 and TRBJ2-1; TRBD1 aligns across 11 bases. The V gene's germline CDR1 is SGHTA and CDR2 FQGNSA. J lost 5 bases, V lost 5 bases, and 5 bases had no gene match. The CDR3 runs 15 residues. The CDR3 DNA reads as TGTGCCAGCAGCACGGACAGGGGGCCGCACAATGAGCAGTTCTTC. This encodes CASSTDRGPHNEQFF.

This chain uses TRBV27 with TRBJ1-1, with no clear D. The CDR3 consists of 13 residues. Germline V gene lookup returns CDR1 MNHEY and CDR2 SMNVEV (reference sequence). V lost 2 bases to trimming and J lost 5 bases, with 9 bases between them. DNA for the CDR3: TGTGCCAGCAGTTTAGGGCCTCGGACTGAAGCTTTCTTT. Encoded protein: CASSLGPRTEAFF.

This sequence joins TRBV7-3 and TRBJ2-2; the D is unclear. CDR3 length: 14 amino acids. Germline assignment: CDR1 SGHTA and CDR2 FQGTGA. The V end was cut by 1 base, the J end by 3 bases, with 6 bases between. The CDR3 region has the DNA TGTGCCAGCAGCTTAAACCGTGACACCGGGGAGCTGTTTTTT. This sequence encodes CASSLNRDTGELFF.

This chain links TRBV10-2 with TRBJ2-3; 11 nucleotides match TRBD2. Trimming took 0 bases from V and 4 from J; bases not matched to a gene: 6. This CDR3 has 17 residues. In germline, CDR1 is WSHSY, CDR2 SAAADI. The CDR3 sequence: CASSESIAGGHSDTQYF. The CDR3 DNA reads TGCGCCAGCAGTGAGTCAATAGCGGGGGGGCACTCAGATACGCAGTATTTT.

This clone was recorded once. The genes are TRBV27 and TRBJ2-5, with 7 nucleotides matching TRBD2. The CDR3 sequence is 15 residues long. Germline V CDR1 and CDR2: MNHEY, SMNVEV (reference sequence). J lost 5 bases, V lost 10 bases, and 16 bases had no gene match. The CDR3 DNA reads as TGTGCCACCGTGGGGAGCGGGGAGTATCTGGAGACCCAGTACTTC. This sequence encodes CATVGSGEYLETQYF.

The V gene is TRBV5-1, the J gene TRBJ2-6; D perhaps matches TRBD2 (5 bases). Germline-derived CDR1 and CDR2 are SGHRS and YFSETQ. With 0 bases removed from V and 0 bases from J, the gap between germline ends came to 10 bases. This CDR3 is 17 amino acids long. In DNA form, the CDR3 reads TGCGCCAGCAGCTTGGTAGGACTGAGCTCTGGGGCCAACGTCCTGACTTTC. It specifies CASSLVGLSSGANVLTF.

The chain is built from TRBV10-2 and TRBJ1-1, with D uncertain. The CDR3 is made up of 13 amino acids. Between the trimmed V and J ends, which lost 6 bases and 3 bases, there was a span of 11 bases. Germline CDR1 and CDR2: WSHSY and SAAADI. The CDR3 is CASRNTVDTEAFF. The DNA of the CDR3 is TGCGCCAGCAGGAATACAGTCGACACTGAAGCTTTCTTT.

This clone was recorded once. The chain combines TRBV5-8 with TRBJ2-7, with 10 bases lining up with TRBD1. CDR1 and CDR2 from the germline V gene are SGHTS and YDEGEE. V was clipped by 4 bases and J by 4 bases; unmatched bases: 5. This CDR3 contains 14 residues. The DNA of the CDR3 is TGTGCCAGCAGCCGTCTGGGACAGGGGTACGAGCAGTACTTC. It yields the protein CASSRLGQGYEQYF.

V usage is TRBV19 and J usage is TRBJ1-1, with TRBD1 matching 7 bases. Per germline, CDR1 LNHDA and CDR2 SQIVND (reference sequence). The CDR3 is 15 amino acids. V trimming: 5 bases; J trimming: 2 bases; junction bases outside the gene matches: 8. CDR3 in DNA: TGTGCCAGTAGTCTCCGGGACAGAAGAAACACTGAAGCTTTCTTT. The encoded protein is CASSLRDRRNTEAFF.

V is TRBV5-1 and J is TRBJ2-7; maybe TRBD1 (6 bases). CDR1 is SGHRS and CDR2 is YFSETQ in the germline V gene. The CDR3 loop spans 14 amino acids. Deletions cut 0 bases from V and 6 bases from J, with 13 bases between. The DNA for the CDR3 is TGCGCCAGCAGCTTGGCCAGGGGTCCGCTCGAGCAGTACTTC. Translating gives CASSLARGPLEQYF.

This clone came up once. The chain uses TRBV7-2 and TRBJ2-3, with 10 bases identical to TRBD2. V was clipped by 2 bases and J by 6 bases; unmatched bases: 5. CDR1 and CDR2 from the germline V gene are SGHTA and FQGNSA. There are 15 residues in the CDR3. The CDR3: CASSLMVTSGDTQYF. In DNA form, the CDR3 reads TGTGCCAGCAGCTTAATGGTGACTAGCGGGGATACGCAGTATTTT.

The J gene is TRBJ1-1, the V gene TRBV6-5; D not certain. CDR1 and CDR2 from the germline V gene are MNHEY and SVGAGI. Trimming took off 6 bases at V and 2 bases at J, with 10 bases between the two ends. The CDR3 is made up of 13 amino acids. CDR3: CASRDLRNTEAFF. CDR3 bases: TGTGCCAGCAGGGACTTAAGAAACACTGAAGCTTTCTTT.

CDR3 loop: CAVLIGATGGTQYF. The CDR3 region has the DNA TGTGCCGTGCTGATCGGGGCCACAGGGGGTACGCAGTATTTT. The genes are TRBV7-9 and TRBJ2-3; 8 nucleotides agree with TRBD1. The CDR3 contains 14 residues. The germline gives CDR1 SEHNR, CDR2 FQNEAQ (reference sequence). V trimming: 11 bases; J trimming: 8 bases; junction bases outside the gene matches: 15.

The chain combines TRBV6-6 with TRBJ1-2; D is ambiguous. CDR1 MNHNY and CDR2 SVGAGI come from the germline V gene (reference sequence). V was shortened by 5 bases and J by 8 bases, with 15 bases between the two germline ends. The CDR3 extends over 13 amino acids. The chain's CDR3 is CASSHEKGGGYTF. The DNA of the CDR3 is TGTGCCAGCAGTCACGAGAAGGGCGGAGGCTACACCTTC.

This clone was observed once. The chain has TRBV7-9 and TRBJ1-3, with TRBD1 matching 10 bases. CDR3 length: 17 amino acids. Looked up from germline, CDR1 is SEHNR and CDR2 is FQNEAQ (reference sequence). V shed 5 bases, J shed 0 bases, and the junction held 7 bases outside the gene matches. The CDR3 here is CASSHRDRGLSGNTIYF. Here the CDR3 DNA reads TGTGCCAGCAGCCACCGGGACAGGGGCCTCTCTGGAAACACCATATATTTT.

The V call is TRBV13, the J call TRBJ2-5; D is possibly TRBD1 (6 bases). There are 13 residues in the CDR3. CDR1 PRHDT and CDR2 FYEKMQ come from the germline V gene (reference sequence). The V end lost 5 bases, the J end lost 5 bases, and 12 bases lay between the germline ends. The CDR3 region has the DNA TGTGCCAGCAGCCTGGACAGAAGGGAGACCCAGTACTTC. Translated: CASSLDRRETQYF.

CDR3 in DNA: TGTGCCAGTAGCCCAAGTCCAGGGATTACAGATACGCAGTATTTT. It yields the protein CASSPSPGITDTQYF. The genes are TRBV19 and TRBJ2-3; the D gene is possibly TRBD1 (5 bases). V dropped 6 bases and J dropped 3 bases, with 16 bases sitting between them. This CDR3 has 15 amino acids. CDR1 is LNHDA and CDR2 is SQIVND in the germline V gene (reference sequence).

This chain links TRBV2 with TRBJ1-2, with 7 bases identical to TRBD1. The CDR3 spans 13 residues. Germline V lookup: CDR1 SNHLY, CDR2 FYNNEI. V shed 6 bases and J 4 bases; nucleotides not matched to a gene: 5. DNA of the CDR3: TGTGCCAGCAGGGGGGACAGTTTCTATGGCTACACCTTC. Residues: CASRGDSFYGYTF.

The chain is built from TRBV28 and TRBJ2-7, with 8 bases fitting TRBD2. V gave up 5 bases and J gave up 0 bases; unmatched junction bases: 3. There are 14 residues in the CDR3. The V gene's germline CDR1 is MDHEN and CDR2 SYDVKM. This chain's CDR3 is CASSQRGSSYEQYF. For the CDR3, the DNA is TGTGCCAGCAGTCAGCGGGGGAGCTCCTACGAGCAGTACTTC.

The chain employs TRBV6-6 and TRBJ2-1; the D call may be TRBD1 or TRBD2 (6 bases each). Germline CDR1 MNHNY, CDR2 SVGAGI (reference sequence). There are 14 residues in the CDR3. The V end was cut by 7 bases, the J end by 5 bases, with 15 bases between. The CDR3, as DNA: TGTGCCAGCAACGGAAAGGGGGGACACAATGAGCAGTTCTTC. Amino acid sequence: CASNGKGGHNEQFF.

The chain joins TRBV2 to TRBJ2-1, with 11 bases lining up with TRBD2. The V gene end was trimmed by 4 bases and the J gene end by 5 bases; junction bases not matched to a gene: 13. Germline-derived CDR1 and CDR2 are SNHLY and FYNNEI. This CDR3 region has 18 residues. Here the CDR3 reads CASSVPSGGLRTDNEQFF. In nucleotides, the CDR3 is TGTGCCAGCAGTGTACCTAGCGGGGGGCTCCGGACCGACAATGAGCAGTTCTTC.

The table lists this clone with a count of one. This chain connects TRBV9 to TRBJ1-2; TRBD1 might be the D (5 bases). V was cut by 4 bases and J by 1 base, with 11 bases left in between. The CDR3 extends over 14 amino acids. The V gene's germline CDR1 is SGDLS and CDR2 YYNGEE. The chain's CDR3 is CASSMTEFNYGYTF. DNA of the CDR3: TGTGCCAGCAGCATGACAGAATTTAACTATGGCTACACCTTC.

The CDR3 loop reads CASSTRTGEGYNEQFF. The CDR3 nucleotides read TGTGCCAGCAGCACACGTACAGGGGAGGGCTACAATGAGCAGTTCTTC. The chain has TRBV11-2 and TRBJ2-1; TRBD1 or TRBD2 may be the D gene (7 bases each). Per the germline V gene, CDR1 is SGHAT and CDR2 is FQNNGV. This CDR3 comprises 16 residues. Trimming stripped 5 bases from V and 3 bases from J, with 17 bases between.

This clone has just a few counts. The rearrangement joins TRBV4-2 to TRBJ2-5; a weak D match, TRBD1 (7 bases). From germline, CDR1 is LGHNA and CDR2 YNFKEQ. The CDR3 spans 15 residues. Trimming took off 0 bases at V and 5 bases at J, with 13 bases between the two ends. The CDR3 nucleotides are TGTGCCAGCAGCCAAGATCAGGGGGGTCCGGAGACCCAGTACTTC. This translates into CASSQDQGGPETQYF.

The V gene is TRBV7-9, the J gene TRBJ1-6; TRBD1 is a possible D gene (6 bases). This CDR3 has 17 amino acids. The V and J ends lost 5 bases and 0 bases respectively, with 14 bases between them. CDR1 and CDR2 (germline): SEHNR, FQNEAQ (reference sequence). CDR3 DNA sequence: TGTGCCAGCAGCCCGGGGGGGGGCAGCTCCTATAATTCACCCCTCCACTTT. The encoded protein is CASSPGGGSSYNSPLHF.

V gene TRBV6-2 or TRBV6-3 combines with J gene TRBJ1-1; tentative D call: TRBD1 (6 bases). Trimming took off 6 bases at V and 7 bases at J, with 18 bases between the two ends. The CDR3 has 14 residues. In germline, CDR1 is MNHEY, CDR2 SVGEGT. The CDR3 coding sequence is TGTGCCAGCAGCGGTTGGACAGAATTGTATGAAGCTTTCTTT. Protein: CASSGWTELYEAFF.

This sequence joins TRBV30 and TRBJ1-2; D is unclear. Germline lookup yields CDR1 GTSNPN and CDR2 SVGIG (reference sequence). The V and J ends lost 3 bases and 2 bases respectively, with 7 bases between them. The CDR3 is 12 residues long. The CDR3 loop is CAWRDGNYGYTF. CDR3 sequence (DNA): TGTGCCTGGAGGGACGGCAACTATGGCTACACCTTC.

This chain uses TRBV27 with TRBJ1-1, with a possible D match to TRBD1 (5 bases). This CDR3 is 17 amino acids long. V was clipped by 2 bases and J by 0 bases, with 16 bases between them. Germline assignment: CDR1 MNHEY and CDR2 SMNVEV (reference sequence). The CDR3 nucleotides are TGTGCCAGCAGTTTAGTACATGGGCAGGGTCTGAACACTGAAGCTTTCTTT. Amino acids: CASSLVHGQGLNTEAFF.